This T cell receptor (beta chain) comes out of a study of blood T cell repertoires in COVID-19. Turning to the study itself: From the United States, Italy and Spain came samples of acute and convalescent COVID-19.

V shed 6 bases and J shed 7 bases, with 13 bases lying between them. The CDR3 covers 12 residues. In the study's own analysis: Estimated nucleated cell counts came from reference gene primer amplification. The protocol was immunoSEQ multiplex PCR, while the TCRdb copy is restricted to in-frame clones and leaves out a portion. The V and J calls and the clone size are those of that table, but D and trimming were determined from the DNA. The data contain around 240,000 clones, roughly four fifths of them singletons. This TCR was sampled from a woman aged 45-65 years with acute or convalescent COVID-19. The chain couples TRBV12-3 or TRBV12-4 to TRBJ2-7; D is unresolved. The sample taken for sequencing was peripheral blood. The CDR3 here is CASRRWAQEQYF. DNA of the CDR3: TGTGCCAGCAGACGTTGGGCACAGGAGCAGTACTTC.